Sequencing of this T cell receptor (beta chain) was carried out in a study of blood T cell repertoires in COVID-19. Across the whole study: Italy, Spain and the United States were the sources of the convalescent and acute COVID-19 samples. PBMCs, B-cell-depleted T cells, or T cells were the source of the cDNA or gDNA that made up the material.

Authors' data handling: By means of reference gene primer amplification, nucleated cell counts were estimated. Method: immunoSEQ multiplex PCR; TCRdb's copy keeps in-frame clones and lacks some. The DNA gave D and trimming, while V, J and clone size come from that table. The table shows around 170,000 clones, with around four fifths occurring only once. This clone has a single count. Trimming cost V 2 bases and J 6 bases, with 18 bases left between them. This CDR3 region has 16 residues. CDR1 is MNHEY and CDR2 is SVGAGI in the germline V gene. The sequence was obtained from a woman between 40 and 50 years old with acute or convalescent COVID-19. The rearrangement joins TRBV6-5 to TRBJ2-3; D may be TRBD2 (6 bases). The sequenced material came from peripheral blood. CDR3: CASSYPPVGGADTQYF. In nucleotides, the CDR3 is TGTGCCAGCAGTTACCCCCCTGTCGGGGGAGCCGATACGCAGTATTTT.